This entry lists 7 T cell receptor beta chains sequenced from one sample in a study of T cells after yellow fever vaccination. In TCRdb, the 5' RACE reads were re-called with MiXCR into one record per CDR3 protein. The table lists a few hundred thousand distinct CDR3 sequences, around 5.2% of them singletons. The sequences come from CD4+ T cells sorted from PBMCs, collected on the day of the yellow fever booster vaccination. The source of these receptors is a man younger than 35 who received the YFV17D yellow fever vaccine.

This clonotype was recorded a few times. The rearrangement links TRBV12-3 or TRBV12-4 to TRBJ1-3; D is perhaps TRBD1 (6 bases). V lost 7 bases, J lost 7 bases, and 14 bases lay in between. This CDR3 is 13 amino acids long. The CDR3, as DNA: TGTGCCAGCACCGTACAGGGTTGGAACACCATATATTTT. As protein: CASTVQGWNTIYF.

V and J are TRBV4-1 and TRBJ2-2; tentative D call: TRBD2 (7 bases). The V and J ends lost 3 bases and 1 base respectively, with 15 bases between them. Germline assignment: CDR1 MGHRA and CDR2 YSYEKL. The CDR3 spans 17 residues. The CDR3 region has the DNA TGCGCCAGCAGCCACCCGAGGGGGGGACGGAACACCGGGGAGCTGTTTTTT. It yields the protein CASSHPRGGRNTGELFF.

This sequence joins TRBV5-1 and TRBJ2-3; D unclear. The CDR3 extends over 13 amino acids. V lost 7 bases and J lost 4, with 13 bases in between. Germline-derived CDR1 and CDR2 are SGHRS and YFSETQ. The CDR3, as DNA: TGCGCCAGCGAATCCTCAAGCGCAGATACGCAGTATTTT. Its translation is CASESSSADTQYF.

This clonotype has a handful of counts. The chain is built from TRBV9 and TRBJ2-2; no reliable D call. The ends were cut back, 0 bases at V and 0 bases at J, with 9 bases in the middle. Germline lookup yields CDR1 SGDLS and CDR2 YYNGEE. The CDR3 is 16 amino acids. CDR3 in amino acids: CASSVVETANTGELFF. CDR3 nucleotides: TGTGCCAGCAGCGTAGTCGAAACAGCGAACACCGGGGAGCTGTTTTTT. Full variable domain (outside the CDR3, taken from reference TRBV9 and TRBJ2-2): DSGVTQTPKHLITATGQRVTLRCSPRSGDLSVYWYQQSLDQGLQFLIQYYNGEERAKGNILERFSAQQFPDLHSELNLSSLELGDSALYFCASSVVETANTGELFFGEGSRLTVL.

This clonotype was picked up a small number of times. The V call is TRBV19, the J call TRBJ1-1, with D uncertain. Germline V gives CDR1 LNHDA, CDR2 SQIVND (reference sequence). Trimming removed 4 bases at V and 1 base at J, with 13 bases between. The CDR3 consists of 15 residues. In DNA, the CDR3 is TGTGCCAGTAGTAGACTTGGCGAGGGGAACACTGAAGCTTTCTTT. Amino acids: CASSRLGEGNTEAFF.

The chain recombines TRBV6-2 or TRBV6-3 with TRBJ1-4, with D unresolved. The V end lost 7 bases, the J end lost 2 bases, and 11 bases lay between the germline ends. The CDR3 loop spans 14 amino acids. Germline CDR1 is MNHEY and CDR2 is SVGEGT. Here the CDR3 reads CASMPGWTNEKLFF. CDR3 nucleotides: TGTGCCAGCATGCCGGGTTGGACTAATGAAAAACTGTTTTTT.

In its sample, this clonotype was seen many times. The J gene is TRBJ2-5, the V gene TRBV4-1; D may be TRBD1 (5 bases). The germline gives CDR1 MGHRA, CDR2 YSYEKL. V was trimmed by 3 bases and J by 2 bases, leaving 7 bases between them. The CDR3 length is 13 residues. Here the CDR3 DNA reads TGCGCCAGCAGCCAGGGGCTTCAAGAGACCCAGTACTTC. It specifies CASSQGLQETQYF.